This TCR beta chain was obtained from a study of T-cell memory formation after mild COVID-19. Study-level background: TCR clusters were mostly donor specific.

Germline V gene sequence: CDR1 LGHNA, CDR2 YNFKEQ. CDR3 length: 17 amino acids. Findings and limits, study-wide: Clones that shrank (day 15 to 85) were balanced CD4/CD8, whereas later expanders leaned CD4+. A subset of responding clones appeared in pre-infection memory, suggesting cross-reactive memory joined.

The authors produced TCR alpha and TCR beta cDNA libraries with sample barcodes and UMIs by 5'RACE using constant-segment primers. TCRdb reprocessed the 5' RACE reads via MiXCR and lists one record per CDR3 protein. The sample includes roughly 620,000 distinct CDR3 sequences, under 20% of them seen just once. About this clonotype: Its specificity is not known. Compared with germline, one end of the junction differs, possibly owing to a read error.

Sequencing input: PBMCs or a T cell subset sorted from them (not recorded which). The chain is built from TRBV4-2 and TRBJ2-1; 13 bases are a match to TRBD2. The sequence derives from an adult woman who had mild COVID-19 (a few samples of this study predate the infection). Cell type and time point are not known. CDR3 sequence (DNA): TGTGCCAGCAGCAAAGACTGGGGGACTAGCGGGACGAATGAGCAGTTCTTC. Translation: CASSKDWGTSGTNEQFF.